These 25 T cell receptor beta chains came from one sample sequenced in a study of shared clonotypes between healthy human individuals. Method: immunoSEQ multiplex PCR; TCRdb's copy keeps in-frame clones and lacks some. The sample lists about 2 million clones, less than 95% occurring once. Terminally differentiated effector memory CD45RA+ cells were excluded from the naive CD8 cells, which were CD45RO-negative and positively selected for CCR7. What was sequenced was naive CD8+ T cells sorted from blood. These receptors originate from a man between 18 and 35 years old in good health.

The chain carries TRBV5-5 and TRBJ1-4; the D gene is possibly TRBD1 (5 bases). CDR3 length equals 11 residues. V lost 10 bases and J lost 7, with 11 bases in between. Germline V CDR1 and CDR2: SGHKS, YYEKEE (reference sequence). CDR3 in amino acids: CAPGGFEKLFF. CDR3 DNA: TGTGCCCCTGGGGGTTTTGAAAAACTGTTTTTT.

The gene calls are TRBV6-1 and TRBJ2-4; perhaps D is TRBD1 or TRBD2 (7 bases each). The CDR3 is made up of 18 amino acids. Germline V CDR1 and CDR2: MNHNS, SASEGT. V was trimmed by 2 bases and J by 6 bases, leaving 23 bases between them. Here the CDR3 reads CASSEWEGAVGGTNIQYF. As DNA, the CDR3 is TGTGCCAGCAGTGAATGGGAGGGGGCGGTTGGGGGCACAAACATTCAGTACTTC.

The V gene is TRBV29-1, the J gene TRBJ1-2; D unclear. The CDR3 consists of 14 residues. V was cut by 0 bases and J by 2 bases, with 10 bases left in between. Germline V gene data show CDR1 as SQVTM and CDR2 as ANQGSEA. CDR3 amino acids: CSVEDPGRNYGYTF. The CDR3 bases are TGCAGCGTTGAAGATCCGGGCAGAAACTATGGCTACACCTTC.

This clone was recorded only once. V usage is TRBV28 and J usage is TRBJ1-4, with 7 bases lining up with TRBD1. This CDR3 comprises 15 residues. V gave up 6 bases and J gave up 0 bases; unmatched junction bases: 4. Germline assignment: CDR1 MDHEN and CDR2 SYDVKM. The CDR3 nucleotides read TGTGCCAGCAGGCCGCAGGGGGCAACTAATGAAAAACTGTTTTTT. Translating it yields CASRPQGATNEKLFF.

J is TRBJ2-3 and V is TRBV7-3, with TRBD2 matching over 9 bases. Germline CDR1 reads SGHTA; CDR2 reads FQGTGA. V lost 4 bases and J lost 1; bases outside the gene matches: 3. CDR3 size: 15 residues. The CDR3 DNA is TGTGCCAGCAGCTCTCCTAGCGGGGGCACAGATACGCAGTATTTT. Its protein product is CASSSPSGGTDTQYF.

This clone was found once. V and J are TRBV9 and TRBJ2-5; TRBD2 matches at 8 bases. Germline CDR1 is SGDLS and CDR2 is YYNGEE. J was trimmed by 4 bases and V by 4 bases; bases with no gene match: 6. The CDR3 is 14 residues long. CDR3 nucleotides: TGTGCCAGCAGCCTGAGCGGGAGTGTAGAGACCCAGTACTTC. As protein: CASSLSGSVETQYF.

CDR3 coding DNA: TGCGCCAGCAGTGAGACGTCCGGGGGGGAACGGAATGAGCAGTTCTTC. This sequence encodes CASSETSGGERNEQFF. The chain links TRBV10-1 to TRBJ2-1; 8 bases fit TRBD2. Per germline, CDR1 WNHNN and CDR2 SYGVQD (reference sequence). The CDR3 has 16 residues. Unmatched junction bases numbered 10, after V lost 2 bases and J lost 7 bases.

CDR3 nucleotides: TGTGCCAGCAGCCCCCTCCGCACCGGGGAGCTGTTTTTT. Translation: CASSPLRTGELFF. The chain has TRBV7-9 and TRBJ2-2; D unresolved. Between the trimmed V and J ends, which lost 5 bases and 4 bases, there was a span of 8 bases. CDR3 length: 13 amino acids. Germline CDR1 and CDR2: SEHNR and FQNEAQ (reference sequence).

A few counts support this clone. The chain uses TRBV2 and TRBJ2-4, with D hard to call. V lost 5 bases and J lost 1, with 15 bases in between. CDR3 size: 16 residues. CDR1 is SNHLY, CDR2 FYNNEI, per germline. The CDR3 DNA reads TGTGCCAGCAGTAAACAGTTGTTCGGGGCCAAAAACATTCAGTACTTC. Amino acid sequence: CASSKQLFGAKNIQYF.

The gene calls are TRBV18 and TRBJ2-5; D is tentatively TRBD1 or TRBD2 (6 bases each). V lost 6 bases to trimming and J lost 5 bases, with 13 bases between them. Germline V gene sequence: CDR1 KGHSH, CDR2 LQKENI. The CDR3 extends over 13 amino acids. The CDR3 is CASSPLGGETQYF. Here the CDR3 DNA reads TGTGCCAGCTCGCCCCTAGGGGGGGAGACCCAGTACTTC. Together with reference TRBV18 and TRBJ2-5, the CDR3 gives the full variable domain: NAGVMQNPRHLVRRRGQEARLRCSPMKGHSHVYWYRQLPEEGLKFMVYLQKENIIDESGMPKERFSAEFPKEGPSILRIQQVVRGDSAAYFCASSPLGGETQYFGPGTRLLVL.

The rearrangement uses TRBV11-3 and TRBJ2-1, with D maybe TRBD2 (5 bases). The CDR3 runs to 13 residues. Germline values: CDR1 SGHNT, CDR2 YENEEA. V gave up 3 bases and J gave up 7 bases, with 10 bases separating them. The CDR3 region is CASSLPGMNEQFF. As DNA, the CDR3 is TGTGCCAGCAGCTTGCCGGGAATGAATGAGCAGTTCTTC.

For this clone: Other DNA sequences in the same sample also yield this CDR3. This chain joins TRBV4-3 and TRBJ2-1; D not resolved. Per the germline V gene, CDR1 is LGHNA and CDR2 is YSLEER. The CDR3 is 15 residues long. Trimming left V 1 base short and J 0 bases short, with 7 bases between. Written as DNA, the CDR3 is TGCGCCAGCAGCCAAGCAGATAGCTCCTACAATGAGCAGTTCTTC. It encodes CASSQADSSYNEQFF.

The V gene is TRBV14, the J gene TRBJ1-6; D gene uncertain. This CDR3 region has 14 residues. The germline CDR1 and CDR2 sequences are SGHDN and FVKESK. Trimming pared 1 base from V and 7 bases from J, leaving 8 bases between. The CDR3 DNA reads TGTGCCAGCAGCCAAGGAGTGAGGAATTCACCCCTCCACTTT. It specifies CASSQGVRNSPLHF.

The CDR3 loop reads CASIETGDFSEQYF. The CDR3 nucleotides are TGTGCCAGCATTGAAACGGGGGACTTCTCTGAGCAGTACTTC. The rearrangement uses TRBV6-6 and TRBJ2-7; tentative D call: TRBD2 (6 bases). The length of the CDR3 is 14 residues. Germline V CDR1 and CDR2: MNHNY, SVGAGI (reference sequence). Trimming took 7 bases from V and 7 from J, leaving 20 bases between them.

The chain has TRBV19 and TRBJ2-2, with D tentatively TRBD1 (5 bases). This CDR3 spans 15 amino acids. CDR1 and CDR2 (germline): LNHDA, SQIVND (reference sequence). Trimming pared 1 base from V and 3 bases from J, leaving 9 bases between. The CDR3 spells CASSIAGFYTGELFF. The CDR3 DNA sequence: TGTGCCAGTAGTATAGCAGGGTTCTACACCGGGGAGCTGTTTTTT.

This clone appeared a single time. This chain connects TRBV13 to TRBJ2-7; tentatively, D is TRBD2 (6 bases). CDR1 PRHDT and CDR2 FYEKMQ come from the germline V gene (reference sequence). V was cut by 4 bases and J by 5 bases, with 21 bases left in between. There are 16 residues in the CDR3. CDR3 nucleotides: TGTGCCAGCAGCTCACCAAGGGGACTGCTTGATAACGAGCAGTACTTC. Its protein product is CASSSPRGLLDNEQYF.

The V and J genes are TRBV14 and TRBJ2-3; possible D gene TRBD2, 5 bases. Trimming removed 4 bases at V and 0 bases at J, with 14 bases between. This CDR3 is 16 amino acids long. Germline V gives CDR1 SGHDN, CDR2 FVKESK. The DNA of the CDR3 is TGTGCCAGCAGCCCCAAAAGGAGGTCCAGCACAGATACGCAGTATTTT. Translating gives CASSPKRRSSTDTQYF.

The gene calls are TRBV6-5 and TRBJ2-3; 7 nucleotides match TRBD1. The CDR3 runs 15 residues. Germline loops: CDR1 MNHEY, CDR2 SVGAGI. After removal of 5 bases from V and 2 bases from J, the junction contained 7 bases not matched to a gene. In DNA form, the CDR3 reads TGTGCCAGCAGTAAGGACAGGCTTAACACAGATACGCAGTATTTT. This encodes CASSKDRLNTDTQYF.

The V gene is TRBV9, the J gene TRBJ2-1, with TRBD1 identical over 7 bases. With 3 bases clipped from V and 1 base from J, the junction kept 4 bases outside the gene matches. Looked up from germline, CDR1 is SGDLS and CDR2 is YYNGEE. The length of the CDR3 is 15 residues. The CDR3 bases are TGTGCCAGCAGCGGACGACAGGGTTCCTACAATGAGCAGTTCTTC. Its protein is CASSGRQGSYNEQFF.

The rearrangement links TRBV11-2 to TRBJ1-6; D is uncertain. Germline V CDR1 and CDR2: SGHAT, FQNNGV. The V end was cut by 1 base, the J end by 3 bases, with 7 bases between. This CDR3 contains 15 residues. The CDR3 loop is CASSLGGGYNSPLHF. In nucleotides, the CDR3 is TGTGCCAGCAGCTTAGGCGGCGGCTATAATTCACCCCTCCACTTT.

Worth noting for this clone: This same CDR3 is encoded by further DNA sequences in the sample. CDR3 in DNA: TGTGCCAGCAGCGTTTTTTCAGGGGGCGGTGAAAAACTGTTTTTT. Its protein product is CASSVFSGGGEKLFF. The chain combines TRBV9 with TRBJ1-4, with 8 positions matching TRBD1. CDR3 length equals 15 residues. Unmatched junction bases numbered 7, after V lost 2 bases and J lost 7 bases. CDR1 is SGDLS, CDR2 YYNGEE, per germline.

The V gene is TRBV27, the J gene TRBJ2-7, with 11 bases aligning to TRBD2. V shed 6 bases and J 1 base; nucleotides not matched to a gene: 8. The CDR3 is 16 amino acids. Germline CDR1 reads MNHEY; CDR2 reads SMNVEV (reference sequence). CDR3 amino acids: CASSPGPSGGSYEQYF. CDR3 nucleotides: TGTGCCAGCAGCCCCGGCCCTAGCGGGGGGTCCTACGAGCAGTACTTC.

This clone was observed once. The chain employs TRBV5-4 and TRBJ2-5; 7 positions agree with TRBD1. The CDR3 spans 14 residues. The germline gives CDR1 SGHNT, CDR2 YYREEE (reference sequence). V trimming: 4 bases; J trimming: 2 bases; junction bases outside the gene matches: 5. CDR3 sequence reads: CASSMDRLQETQYF. The CDR3 bases are TGTGCCAGCAGCATGGACAGGCTACAAGAGACCCAGTACTTC. Using reference TRBV5-4 and TRBJ2-5 for the parts outside the CDR3, the full variable domain is ETGVTQSPTHLIKTRGQQVTLRCSSQSGHNTVSWYQQALGQGPQFIFQYYREEENGRGNFPPRFSGLQFPNYSSELNVNALELDDSALYLCASSMDRLQETQYFGPGTRLLVL.

V gene TRBV5-4 combines with J gene TRBJ2-5; TRBD1 agrees at 9 bases. This CDR3 spans 15 amino acids. Trimming at V came to 3 bases and at J to 5 bases, leaving 8 bases not matched to a gene. Germline V gene sequence: CDR1 SGHNT, CDR2 YYREEE (reference sequence). Here the CDR3 reads CASSSSGTGPETQYF. DNA for the CDR3: TGTGCCAGCAGCTCGTCCGGGACAGGGCCCGAGACCCAGTACTTC.

This rearrangement joins TRBV11-2 to TRBJ2-1, with 11 bases matching TRBD2. The germline CDR1 and CDR2 sequences are SGHAT and FQNNGV. This CDR3 spans 17 amino acids. J was trimmed by 0 bases and V by 1 base; bases with no gene match: 2. CDR3 sequence reads: CASSLVGTSGSYNEQFF. The CDR3 coding sequence is TGTGCCAGCAGCTTAGTCGGGACTAGCGGCTCCTACAATGAGCAGTTCTTC.